Listed below are T cell receptor beta chains from one sample, sequenced in a study of cytomegalovirus exposure and HLA in healthy donors. Repertoires were generated with immunoSEQ multiplex PCR, while TCRdb's copy carries only in-frame clones and drops some. The sample shows fewer than 100,000 clones, and approximately 0.58% sits with its ten largest clones. The material sequenced was PBMCs. Receptors originate from a man aged 45 to 65 in good health and CMV-seronegative. CDR3s include the opening cysteine and the closing phenylalanine or tryptophan.

v_call: TRBV2
j_call: NA
cdr3_aa: CASSLTVSSYEQYF

v_call: TRBV7-8
j_call: TRBJ2-3
cdr3_aa: CASSRQRGGADTQYF

v_call: TRBV18
j_call: TRBJ2-1
cdr3_aa: CASSTQKRGRDNEQFF

v_call: TRBV7-2
j_call: TRBJ1-4
cdr3_aa: CASSIQGARKKLFF

v_call: TRBV6-6
j_call: TRBJ2-1
cdr3_aa: CASRGLAGRYNEQFF

v_call: TRBV27
j_call: TRBJ1-1
cdr3_aa: CASRAGGALTEAFF

v_call: TRBV29-1
j_call: TRBJ1-3
cdr3_aa: CSVLRGNTIYF

v_call: TRBV19
j_call: TRBJ1-2
cdr3_aa: CASSRDRVPVFFYGYTF

v_call: TRBV15
j_call: TRBJ2-1
cdr3_aa: CATSPPGVGYNEQFF

v_call: TRBV7-2
j_call: TRBJ1-5
cdr3_aa: CASSPGLGAQPQHF

v_call: TRBV5-5
j_call: TRBJ2-3
cdr3_aa: CASSLKVGGRDTQYF

v_call: TRBV5-1
j_call: TRBJ1-2
cdr3_aa: CASSLKWQGGYGYTF

v_call: TRBV7-8
j_call: TRBJ2-3
cdr3_aa: CASSSLAGEDTQYF

v_call: TRBV6-6
j_call: TRBJ2-1
cdr3_aa: CASNQGSSYNEQFF

v_call: TRBV28
j_call: TRBJ2-7
cdr3_aa: CASTSGGQKAEQYF

v_call: TRBV6-6
j_call: TRBJ1-4
cdr3_aa: CASSYSKQGSEKLFF

v_call: TRBV4-3
j_call: TRBJ2-3
cdr3_aa: CASSQGLAGDTQYF

v_call: TRBV7-6
j_call: TRBJ1-1
cdr3_aa: CASSLSSSEAFF

v_call: TRBV19
j_call: TRBJ1-5
cdr3_aa: CASSIATGVQPQHF

v_call: TRBV2
j_call: TRBJ2-1
cdr3_aa: CASSKGQGGGNEQFF

v_call: TRBV9
j_call: TRBJ2-3
cdr3_aa: CASSVSSLQGTQYF

v_call: TRBV27
j_call: TRBJ1-6
cdr3_aa: CASSQPGHQPPSSYNSPLHF

v_call: TRBV4-3
j_call: TRBJ2-3
cdr3_aa: CASSQEGGLAGGYTDTQYF

v_call: TRBV9
j_call: TRBJ2-2
cdr3_aa: CASSVPMGGGNTGELFF

v_call: TRBV29-1
j_call: TRBJ1-1
cdr3_aa: CSAILTGLNTEAFF

v_call: TRBV9
j_call: TRBJ2-3
cdr3_aa: CASSVGPSDTQYF

v_call: TRBV19
j_call: TRBJ1-2
cdr3_aa: CASSSPWEDYGYTF

v_call: TRBV21-1
j_call: TRBJ2-7
cdr3_aa: CASSKFRQGTSYEQYF

v_call: TRBV7-3
j_call: TRBJ2-1
cdr3_aa: CASSTQVSEQFF

v_call: TRBV5-1
j_call: TRBJ1-2
cdr3_aa: CASSLDTGTTYGYTF

v_call: TRBV19
j_call: TRBJ2-5
cdr3_aa: CASSARGGGQETQYF

v_call: TRBV18
j_call: TRBJ1-2
cdr3_aa: CASSLDRDGYGYTF

v_call: TRBV9
j_call: TRBJ2-7
cdr3_aa: CASSPHPGTAIHEQYF

v_call: TRBV6-5
j_call: TRBJ2-7
cdr3_aa: CASSYSLTGSYEQYF

v_call: TRBV7-9
j_call: TRBJ1-1
cdr3_aa: CASSFRHLEVTEAFF

v_call: TRBV29-1
j_call: TRBJ1-5
cdr3_aa: CSIRGSGDQPQHF

v_call: TRBV4-1
j_call: TRBJ1-6
cdr3_aa: CASSQGDRGTSPLHF

v_call: TRBV4-1
j_call: TRBJ1-1
cdr3_aa: CASSQADRNTEAFF

v_call: TRBV4-2
j_call: TRBJ1-1
cdr3_aa: CASSQDVGTGDTEAFF

v_call: TRBV4-2
j_call: TRBJ2-2
cdr3_aa: CASSQSASGGDNTGELFF

v_call: TRBV4-1
j_call: TRBJ2-7
cdr3_aa: CASSPGGGEQYF

v_call: TRBV30
j_call: TRBJ2-3
cdr3_aa: CAWSPADTQYF

v_call: TRBV20-1
j_call: TRBJ2-1
cdr3_aa: CSARVSDEQFF

v_call: TRBV4-3
j_call: TRBJ1-4
cdr3_aa: CASSQDSIRNEKLFF

v_call: TRBV28
j_call: TRBJ1-6
cdr3_aa: CASSPGGQGGLNSPLHF

v_call: TRBV7-9
j_call: TRBJ2-5
cdr3_aa: CASSLAAQGRETQYF

v_call: TRBV28
j_call: TRBJ1-4
cdr3_aa: CASSPQGRKGKLFF

v_call: TRBV5-3
j_call: TRBJ1-3
cdr3_aa: CARSLNRTGNTIYF

v_call: TRBV11-2
j_call: TRBJ2-7
cdr3_aa: CASSLTGLSYEQYF

v_call: TRBV14
j_call: TRBJ2-5
cdr3_aa: CASSQDAGSGTQYF

v_call: TRBV5-1
j_call: TRBJ2-6
cdr3_aa: CASSFSRSGANVLTF